Each of the 31 T cell receptor beta chains below was sequenced from the same sample in a study of cytotoxic CD8 clonotypes in ibrutinib-treated CLL. The protocol was immunoSEQ multiplex PCR, while the TCRdb copy is restricted to in-frame clones and leaves out a portion. The table records 150,000 or so clones, more than 75% of them present only once. The sequenced sample was PBMCs, obtained after 12 months of ibrutinib treatment. The receptors derive from a human donor with chronic lymphocytic leukemia.

This chain connects TRBV7-2 to TRBJ2-1; the D gene is possibly TRBD2 (5 bases). The ends were cut back, 2 bases at V and 8 bases at J, with 13 bases in the middle. The germline gives CDR1 SGHTA, CDR2 FQGNSA. CDR3 length: 14 amino acids. CDR3 in DNA: TGTGCCAGCAGCTTAACGACTACGAGGGATGAGCAGTTCTTC. This encodes CASSLTTTRDEQFF.

The V call is TRBV10-3, the J call TRBJ1-4, with 7 positions matching TRBD1. V dropped 0 bases and J dropped 5; count of bases not matched to a gene: 24. This CDR3 spans 22 amino acids. Per the germline V gene, CDR1 is ENHRY and CDR2 is SYGVKD. The chain's CDR3 is CAISESPKPDPGPGQLNEKLFF. CDR3 sequence (DNA): TGTGCCATCAGTGAGTCGCCTAAGCCGGACCCCGGACCGGGACAGCTGAATGAAAAACTGTTTTTT.

V gene TRBV2 combines with J gene TRBJ2-1; a weak D match, TRBD2 (7 bases). This CDR3 contains 14 residues. V lost 8 bases and J lost 7, with 18 bases in between. Germline V gene lookup returns CDR1 SNHLY and CDR2 FYNNEI. The CDR3 region is CASGPGEGSNEQFF. CDR3 sequence (DNA): TGTGCCAGCGGGCCAGGGGAGGGTTCGAATGAGCAGTTCTTC.

This clone appeared a single time. The genes are TRBV28 and TRBJ1-5; no firm D call. V was cut by 5 bases and J by 3 bases, with 8 bases left in between. CDR3 length: 13 residues. Germline V lookup: CDR1 MDHEN, CDR2 SYDVKM. CDR3 region: CASSTGINQPQHF. The CDR3 DNA reads TGTGCCAGCAGTACCGGGATCAATCAGCCCCAGCATTTT.

The V call is TRBV25-1, the J call TRBJ1-4; weak D call: TRBD1 (5 bases). Germline lookup yields CDR1 MGHDK and CDR2 SYGVNS. The CDR3 contains 16 residues. Trimming took off 1 base at V and 2 bases at J, with 11 bases between the two ends. CDR3 protein: CASSEFKGNTNEKLFF. CDR3 in DNA: TGTGCCAGCAGTGAATTTAAGGGGAACACTAATGAAAAACTGTTTTTT.

The rearrangement uses TRBV5-1 and TRBJ1-3; D perhaps matches TRBD1 (5 bases). V dropped 2 bases and J dropped 2 bases, with 11 bases sitting between them. CDR1 is SGHRS, CDR2 YFSETQ, per germline. The CDR3 runs to 15 residues. The CDR3 DNA reads TGCGCCAGCAGCTTCTCAGGGTCCGCTGGAAACACCATATATTTT. It translates to CASSFSGSAGNTIYF.

The chain carries TRBV9 and TRBJ2-6; the match to TRBD2 covers 9 bases. J gave up 3 bases and V 3 bases, and 16 bases lay outside the gene matches. The germline gives CDR1 SGDLS, CDR2 YYNGEE. The CDR3 runs to 20 residues. The CDR3 spells CASSAPFGREGPGGANVLTF. In DNA, the CDR3 is TGTGCCAGCAGCGCCCCCTTCGGGCGGGAGGGCCCAGGTGGGGCCAACGTCCTGACTTTC.

The chain uses TRBV5-6 and TRBJ2-5, with D unclear. Germline CDR1 SGHDT, CDR2 YYEEEE. The CDR3 extends over 14 amino acids. V was clipped by 5 bases and J by 0 bases, with 11 bases between them. CDR3 sequence reads: CASSGLGDQETQYF. The DNA for the CDR3 is TGTGCCAGCAGTGGTCTTGGGGACCAAGAGACCCAGTACTTC.

The rearrangement joins TRBV7-2 to TRBJ2-7; D possibly corresponds to TRBD2 (5 bases). Germline loops: CDR1 SGHTA, CDR2 FQGNSA. The length of the CDR3 is 13 residues. Trimming removed 8 bases at V and 3 bases at J, with 14 bases between. The CDR3 sequence is CASRGGGIYEQYF. The CDR3 nucleotides read TGTGCCAGCCGCGGAGGAGGCATCTACGAGCAGTACTTC.

A few counts support this clone. The chain recombines TRBV19 with TRBJ1-1; the D gene is possibly TRBD1 (6 bases). Germline CDR1 is LNHDA and CDR2 is SQIVND (reference sequence). Trimming cost V 1 base and J 4 bases, with 13 bases left between them. This CDR3 has 15 amino acids. The CDR3 here is CASSIGPGASTEAFF. CDR3 coding DNA: TGTGCCAGTAGTATAGGGCCGGGGGCGAGCACTGAAGCTTTCTTT.

This chain connects TRBV5-4 to TRBJ2-5; 7 nucleotides match TRBD1. Trimming removed 1 base from V and 4 bases from J; junction bases left unmatched: 1. Germline V gene data show CDR1 as SGHNT and CDR2 as YYREEE (reference sequence). This CDR3 has 13 residues. CDR3 sequence: CASSLRQGETQYF. The CDR3 DNA reads as TGTGCCAGCAGCTTGCGACAGGGAGAGACCCAGTACTTC.

The rearrangement links TRBV6-5 to TRBJ1-3; D remains ambiguous. This CDR3 spans 13 amino acids. Trimming stripped 8 bases from V and 0 bases from J, with 8 bases between. The germline CDR1 and CDR2 sequences are MNHEY and SVGAGI. CDR3: CASREISGNTIYF. As DNA, the CDR3 is TGTGCCAGCCGTGAGATCTCTGGAAACACCATATATTTT.

The CDR3 DNA follows: TGTGCCAGCAGTTGGGACAGGAACACTGAAGCTTTCTTT. Amino acids: CASSWDRNTEAFF. The gene calls are TRBV7-3 and TRBJ1-1, with TRBD1 identical over 7 bases. Per the germline V gene, CDR1 is SGHTA and CDR2 is FQGTGA. The CDR3 is 13 residues long. The V segment lost 6 bases and the J segment 1 base; nucleotides outside the gene matches: 2.

The chain has TRBV28 and TRBJ2-2, with 7 nucleotides matching TRBD1. This CDR3 has 15 residues. Germline CDR1 is MDHEN and CDR2 is SYDVKM. The V gene end was trimmed by 7 bases and the J gene end by 6 bases; junction bases not matched to a gene: 11. The CDR3 region has the DNA TGTGCCAGCAACGGTCCGGGACAGCGTGCCGGGGAGCTGTTTTTT. Translating gives CASNGPGQRAGELFF. The full variable domain, in which reference TRBV28 and TRBJ2-2 provide the parts outside the CDR3, is DVKVTQSSRYLVKRTGEKVFLECVQDMDHENMFWYRQDPGLGLRLIYFSYDVKMKEKGDIPEGYSVSREKKERFSLILESASTNQTSMYLCASNGPGQRAGELFFGEGSRLTVL.

A word on this clone: The junction departs from germline at one end; a sequencing error may be responsible. The chain combines TRBV6-1 with TRBJ1-5; D may be TRBD1 (6 bases). This CDR3 comprises 15 residues. CDR1 and CDR2 (germline): MNHNS, SASEGT. The CDR3 region has the DNA TGTGCCAGCAGCGAAGGACAGCTTCCTAATCAGCCCCAGCATTTT. Its translation is CASSEGQLPNQPQHF.

The sample holds a few counts of this clone. The chain is built from TRBV21-1 and TRBJ1-1; TRBD1, the table's D call, lacks a check against the DNA. TRBV21-1 is a pseudogene segment. The length of the CDR3 is 16 residues. The CDR3 nucleotides read TGTGCCAGCAGCAAAGCCCTAGGGACAGAGAACACTGAAGCTTTCTTT. Its protein is CASSKALGTENTEAFF.

The gene calls are TRBV7-2 and TRBJ2-7; D gene unclear. This CDR3 has 12 residues. The ends were cut back, 4 bases at V and 0 bases at J, with 4 bases in the middle. The germline V gene has CDR1 SGHTA and CDR2 FQGNSA. The CDR3 region is CASSSLSYEQYF. CDR3 coding DNA: TGTGCCAGCAGCTCCCTCTCCTACGAGCAGTACTTC.

The chain employs TRBV28 and TRBJ1-1, with D possibly matching TRBD1 (6 bases). The germline V and J ends were trimmed by 5 bases and 4 bases, with 17 bases remaining between them. CDR1 MDHEN and CDR2 SYDVKM come from the germline V gene. The CDR3 is 15 residues long. The CDR3 reads CASSTVQGRGTEAFF. The CDR3 region has the DNA TGTGCCAGCAGTACAGTTCAGGGGCGAGGCACTGAAGCTTTCTTT.

The chain combines TRBV28 with TRBJ1-1; D not certain. Germline V CDR1 and CDR2: MDHEN, SYDVKM. This CDR3 comprises 17 residues. Trimming shortened V by 4 bases and J by 3 bases, and 21 bases separated the two germline ends. The chain's CDR3 is CASSSPQDTRADTEAFF. In nucleotides, the CDR3 is TGTGCCAGCAGTTCGCCCCAAGACACTCGAGCCGACACTGAAGCTTTCTTT.

This chain connects TRBV9 to TRBJ2-5; 9 bases match TRBD1. CDR3 length: 14 residues. Per the germline V gene, CDR1 is SGDLS and CDR2 is YYNGEE. V was pared by 4 bases and J by 6 bases, with 7 bases of the junction left unmatched. The CDR3 reads CASSLGTGIKTQYF. CDR3 bases: TGTGCCAGCAGCCTTGGGACAGGGATCAAGACCCAGTACTTC.

The chain has TRBV6-6 and TRBJ1-6; 7 bases match TRBD1. Germline CDR1 and CDR2: MNHNY and SVGAGI (reference sequence). CDR3 length: 14 residues. V dropped 6 bases and J dropped 9; count of bases not matched to a gene: 8. The DNA for the CDR3 is TGTGCCAGCAGCTTTGACAGGGCGCCTTCACCCCTCCACTTT. It translates to CASSFDRAPSPLHF.

The chain's CDR3 is CASSVTGANSGHF. CDR3 sequence (DNA): TGTGCCAGCAGTGTGACAGGGGCTAACAGTGGGCATTTT. The chain is built from TRBV28 and TRBJ1-5; 8 bases agree with TRBD1. This CDR3 spans 13 amino acids. Germline CDR1 MDHEN, CDR2 SYDVKM. Unmatched junction bases numbered 12, after V lost 5 bases and J lost 15 bases.

CDR3 nucleotide sequence: TGTGCCAGCAGTTTAGGGGGGGCAGATACGCAGTATTTT. It yields the protein CASSLGGADTQYF. V gene TRBV28 combines with J gene TRBJ2-3; TRBD2 agrees at 7 bases. Germline CDR1 reads MDHEN; CDR2 reads SYDVKM. With V trimmed by 2 bases and J by 4 bases, 0 bases remained unmatched. The CDR3 is 13 residues long.

The rearrangement uses TRBV30 and TRBJ1-2, with TRBD1 identical over 7 bases. The CDR3 is 13 residues long. Germline CDR1 reads GTSNPN; CDR2 reads SVGIG (reference sequence). The trim removed 1 base at V and 2 bases at J, leaving 1 base unmatched. Here the CDR3 DNA reads TGTGCCTGGAGTGGACAGGGAAACTATGGCTACACCTTC. Its protein is CAWSGQGNYGYTF.

The table lists this clone with a count of one. The V gene is TRBV6-1, the J gene TRBJ2-7; a weak D match, TRBD2 (6 bases). The germline V gene has CDR1 MNHNS and CDR2 SASEGT. The V gene lost 2 bases and the J gene lost 2 bases, with 16 bases spanning the gap. The CDR3 loop spans 16 amino acids. The CDR3 here is CASSEWGDLVTYEQYF. Written as DNA, the CDR3 is TGTGCCAGCAGTGAATGGGGGGACCTCGTTACCTACGAGCAGTACTTC.

The genes are TRBV6-1 and TRBJ1-2, with unresolved D. Trimming took 3 bases from V and 7 from J, leaving 9 bases between them. CDR3 length: 12 residues. Germline values: CDR1 MNHNS, CDR2 SASEGT. The CDR3 loop is CASSDSWAGYTF. The DNA of the CDR3 is TGTGCCAGCAGTGATTCGTGGGCTGGCTACACCTTC.

In DNA, the CDR3 is TGTGCCAGCAGTTTGGGGGCGATCTCTGGAAACACCATATATTTT. This sequence encodes CASSLGAISGNTIYF. This chain joins TRBV28 and TRBJ1-3, with D tentatively TRBD1 (6 bases). The V gene's germline CDR1 is MDHEN and CDR2 SYDVKM. The CDR3 runs to 15 residues. Trimming took off 3 bases at V and 0 bases at J, with 9 bases between the two ends. The full variable domain, its missing parts supplied by reference TRBV28 and TRBJ1-3, is DVKVTQSSRYLVKRTGEKVFLECVQDMDHENMFWYRQDPGLGLRLIYFSYDVKMKEKGDIPEGYSVSREKKERFSLILESASTNQTSMYLCASSLGAISGNTIYFGEGSWLTVV.

The V and J genes are TRBV7-2 and TRBJ2-1, with 8 bases fitting TRBD2. This CDR3 has 16 amino acids. Germline V gives CDR1 SGHTA, CDR2 FQGNSA. V dropped 3 bases and J dropped 10; count of bases not matched to a gene: 14. CDR3 DNA sequence: TGTGCCAGCAGCTTGGTGGTCCCCACTAGCGGCGGAGAGCAGTTCTTC. Residues: CASSLVVPTSGGEQFF. The variable domain in full, with the rest retrieved from reference TRBV7-2 and TRBJ2-1, is GAGVSQSPSNKVTEKGKDVELRCDPISGHTALYWYRQSLGQGLEFLIYFQGNSAPDKSGLPSDRFSAERTGGSVSTLTIQRTQQEDSAVYLCASSLVVPTSGGEQFFGPGTRLTVL.

This clone was recorded only once. The V gene is TRBV18, the J gene TRBJ2-6; D is unresolved. Germline V gene lookup returns CDR1 KGHSH and CDR2 LQKENI. This CDR3 is 15 amino acids long. Between the trimmed V and J ends, which lost 3 bases and 2 bases, there was a span of 8 bases. For the CDR3, the DNA is TGTGCCAGCTCACCGAACCTAGCTGGGGCCAACGTCCTGACTTTC. Translated: CASSPNLAGANVLTF.

This clone is categorized as medium-sized. The chain carries TRBV28 and TRBJ2-4; D is possibly TRBD2 (6 bases). Per germline, CDR1 MDHEN and CDR2 SYDVKM. The CDR3 runs to 14 residues. Trimming cost V 6 bases and J 3 bases, with 12 bases left between them. CDR3 amino acids: CASSSRRGKNIQYF. The CDR3 bases are TGTGCCAGCAGCAGTAGGAGGGGCAAAAACATTCAGTACTTC.

The rearrangement joins TRBV28 to TRBJ2-1, with 13 bases aligning to TRBD2. V trimming: 1 base; J trimming: 9 bases; junction bases outside the gene matches: 9. Looked up from germline, CDR1 is MDHEN and CDR2 is SYDVKM. The length of the CDR3 is 17 residues. CDR3 sequence reads: CASSLLTSGRAIGEQFF. In DNA, the CDR3 is TGTGCCAGCAGTTTATTAACTAGCGGGAGGGCAATCGGTGAGCAGTTCTTC.